Below are 19 T cell receptor beta chains sequenced from a single sample in a study of blood T cell repertoires in COVID-19. Sequencing was performed with immunoSEQ multiplex PCR; in TCRdb, only in-frame clones are kept and a portion is missing. This table has tens of thousands of clones, over 55% appearing once. What was sequenced was peripheral blood. The receptors come from an elderly woman with acute or convalescent COVID-19.

The CDR3 DNA reads as TGTGCCAGCAGCCGTGGACTAGCGGGACTCACAGATACGCAGTATTTT. It encodes CASSRGLAGLTDTQYF. The chain carries TRBV5-5 and TRBJ2-3, with 12 nucleotides matching TRBD2. This CDR3 comprises 16 residues. V lost 4 bases to trimming and J lost 2 bases; unmatched junction nucleotides: 5. The germline V gene encodes CDR1 SGHKS and CDR2 YYEKEE (reference sequence).

The chain employs TRBV3-1 (or the pseudogene TRBV3-2) and TRBJ2-7; D is possibly TRBD2 (6 bases). This CDR3 spans 15 amino acids. Germline V CDR1 and CDR2: LGHDT, YNNKEL (reference sequence). Trimming removed 3 bases at V and 4 bases at J, with 16 bases between. The CDR3 reads CASSHFGTEDYEQYF. The CDR3 nucleotides read TGTGCCAGCAGCCACTTCGGGACTGAAGATTACGAGCAGTACTTC.

This clone has only one observation. The rearrangement joins TRBV5-1 to TRBJ2-5, with TRBD1 matching 8 bases. CDR1 SGHRS and CDR2 YFSETQ come from the germline V gene. Germline trimming cut 2 bases from V and 4 bases from J; bases unmatched to any gene: 13. The CDR3 loop spans 17 amino acids. For the CDR3, the DNA is TGCGCCAGCAGCTTAACAGGGGGAACCAGAGGGGGAGAGACCCAGTACTTC. Translated, it gives CASSLTGGTRGGETQYF.

V usage is TRBV2 and J usage is TRBJ1-6, with unresolved D. The CDR3 consists of 16 residues. V lost 8 bases to trimming and J lost 0 bases, with 14 bases between them. Germline CDR1 SNHLY, CDR2 FYNNEI. The CDR3 loop is CASQVAGGSYNSPLHF. CDR3 nucleotides: TGTGCCAGCCAGGTGGCCGGTGGCTCCTATAATTCACCCCTCCACTTT.

The chain is built from TRBV10-3 and TRBJ2-3, with TRBD1 identical over 7 bases. The germline V gene encodes CDR1 ENHRY and CDR2 SYGVKD. J was trimmed by 9 bases and V by 4 bases; bases with no gene match: 7. The CDR3 length is 13 residues. CDR3 region: CAISAETGRTQYF. The CDR3 region has the DNA TGTGCCATCAGTGCGGAGACAGGGAGAACGCAGTATTTT.

V and J are TRBV5-1 and TRBJ1-1, with TRBD1 matching 8 bases. Trimming took 2 bases from V and 4 from J; bases not matched to a gene: 4. CDR1 and CDR2 (germline): SGHRS, YFSETQ. The CDR3 runs 14 residues. The DNA for the CDR3 is TGCGCCAGCAGCTTACCGGACAGGGCCACTGAAGCTTTCTTT. Translating it yields CASSLPDRATEAFF.

This chain uses TRBV9 with TRBJ1-3; D gene unclear. Deletions cut 4 bases from V and 9 bases from J, with 14 bases between. The CDR3 consists of 13 residues. CDR1 is SGDLS, CDR2 YYNGEE, per germline. CDR3 sequence: CASSLSNSGTIYF. The CDR3 nucleotides read TGTGCCAGCAGCTTGTCAAATTCGGGCACCATATATTTT. Full variable domain (remainder filled in from reference TRBV9 and TRBJ1-3): DSGVTQTPKHLITATGQRVTLRCSPRSGDLSVYWYQQSLDQGLQFLIQYYNGEERAKGNILERFSAQQFPDLHSELNLSSLELGDSALYFCASSLSNSGTIYFGEGSWLTVV.

The gene calls are TRBV15 and TRBJ1-2; D uncertain. Germline values: CDR1 LNHNV, CDR2 YYDKDF (reference sequence). This CDR3 spans 17 amino acids. Trimming took off 0 bases at V and 2 bases at J, with 16 bases between the two ends. The CDR3 spells CATSRDQGRGLNYGYTF. The DNA for the CDR3 is TGTGCCACCAGCAGAGACCAAGGACGGGGATTAAACTATGGCTACACCTTC. Based on the CDR3 plus reference TRBV15 and TRBJ1-2, the full variable domain is DAMVIQNPRYQVTQFGKPVTLSCSQTLNHNVMYWYQQKSSQAPKLLFHYYDKDFNNEADTPDNFQSRRPNTSFCFLDIRSPGLGDTAMYLCATSRDQGRGLNYGYTFGSGTRLTVV.

The V and J genes are TRBV4-3 and TRBJ2-1; 7 bases match TRBD2. The CDR3 runs 16 residues. J was trimmed by 5 bases and V by 0 bases; bases with no gene match: 7. From germline, CDR1 is LGHNA and CDR2 YSLEER. Here the CDR3 DNA reads TGCGCCAGCAGCCAAGATCAGGCTAGCGGCCACAATGAGCAGTTCTTC. It translates to CASSQDQASGHNEQFF.

This rearrangement joins TRBV10-2 to TRBJ2-5; 7 nucleotides align to TRBD2. The CDR3 runs 14 residues. Germline loops: CDR1 WSHSY, CDR2 SAAADI. Trimming took 0 bases from V and 9 from J; bases not matched to a gene: 7. CDR3 amino acids: CASSESHGGGAQYF. In DNA form, the CDR3 reads TGCGCCAGCAGTGAGTCGCATGGTGGGGGGGCCCAGTACTTC.

V and J are TRBV7-3 and TRBJ1-3; no firm D call. This CDR3 has 19 residues. Trimming cost V 1 base and J 1 base, with 20 bases left between them. CDR1 and CDR2 (germline): SGHTA, FQGTGA. CDR3 residues: CASSLIGSFGELSGNTIYF. As DNA, the CDR3 is TGTGCCAGCAGCTTAATAGGGAGTTTCGGGGAGTTATCTGGAAACACCATATATTTT.

The V gene is TRBV5-4, the J gene TRBJ2-7; TRBD1 matches 9 bases. Trimming took 4 bases from V and 2 from J; bases not matched to a gene: 4. CDR1 is SGHNT and CDR2 is YYREEE in the germline V gene (reference sequence). The CDR3 covers 14 residues. CDR3 bases: TGTGCCAGCAGCCGGGACAGGGCAACCTACGAGCAGTACTTC. Protein: CASSRDRATYEQYF.

The chain employs TRBV28 and TRBJ1-2, with D tentatively TRBD1 (6 bases). From germline, CDR1 is MDHEN and CDR2 SYDVKM. This CDR3 region has 14 residues. V was trimmed by 5 bases and J by 4 bases, leaving 14 bases between them. The CDR3 region is CASSARRGTYGYTF. In DNA form, the CDR3 reads TGTGCCAGCAGTGCCCGCAGGGGAACCTATGGCTACACCTTC.

The chain combines TRBV27 with TRBJ2-7, with 7 bases that match TRBD1. Germline loops: CDR1 MNHEY, CDR2 SMNVEV (reference sequence). J was trimmed by 3 bases and V by 1 base; bases with no gene match: 3. The CDR3 runs to 14 residues. The CDR3 DNA sequence: TGTGCCAGCAGTTTATGGGACAGTGTCTACGAGCAGTACTTC. Protein sequence: CASSLWDSVYEQYF.

The genes are TRBV18 and TRBJ1-5; a possible D gene is TRBD1 (6 bases). This CDR3 spans 16 amino acids. The V end lost 2 bases, the J end lost 2 bases, and 13 bases lay between the germline ends. Germline-derived CDR1 and CDR2 are KGHSH and LQKENI. CDR3 sequence (DNA): TGTGCCAGCTCACCAGTTTCAGGGGCGGGCAATCAGCCCCAGCATTTT. This encodes CASSPVSGAGNQPQHF. Full variable domain (rest looked up from reference TRBV18 and TRBJ1-5): NAGVMQNPRHLVRRRGQEARLRCSPMKGHSHVYWYRQLPEEGLKFMVYLQKENIIDESGMPKERFSAEFPKEGPSILRIQQVVRGDSAAYFCASSPVSGAGNQPQHFGDGTRLSIL.

This clone was detected only once. The chain couples TRBV4-3 to TRBJ1-1; D not certain. Germline V lookup: CDR1 LGHNA, CDR2 YSLEER. The CDR3 loop spans 14 amino acids. With 1 base removed from V and 5 bases from J, the gap between germline ends came to 11 bases. The CDR3 here is CASSQGVVRTEAFF. CDR3 in DNA: TGCGCCAGCAGCCAAGGAGTGGTCCGGACTGAAGCTTTCTTT.

The rearrangement links TRBV5-8 to TRBJ2-1; 9 nucleotides match TRBD2. Germline V lookup: CDR1 SGHTS, CDR2 YDEGEE. V lost 1 base, J lost 10 bases, and 9 bases stayed unmatched. The CDR3 contains 15 residues. The CDR3 sequence is CASSLSWRGGLEQFF. DNA of the CDR3: TGTGCCAGCAGCTTGTCGTGGCGGGGGGGCCTAGAGCAGTTCTTC.

The chain uses TRBV7-2 and TRBJ1-1; the D is unclear. V shed 2 bases and J shed 2 bases, with 15 bases lying between them. The CDR3 loop spans 16 amino acids. Germline V gene sequence: CDR1 SGHTA, CDR2 FQGNSA. The CDR3 DNA sequence: TGTGCCAGCAGCTTACGAGTATTAGGAGGAAACACTGAAGCTTTCTTT. It specifies CASSLRVLGGNTEAFF.

The chain is built from TRBV4-3 and TRBJ2-1; 9 positions match TRBD2. The CDR3 extends over 17 amino acids. The J segment lost 2 bases and the V segment lost 6 bases, leaving 11 bases of the junction unmatched. Germline V gene sequence: CDR1 LGHNA, CDR2 YSLEER. The DNA for the CDR3 is TGCGCCAGCAGAAAAGGGGTAGCGGGAGCGGCCTACAATGAGCAGTTCTTC. It is translated as CASRKGVAGAAYNEQFF.